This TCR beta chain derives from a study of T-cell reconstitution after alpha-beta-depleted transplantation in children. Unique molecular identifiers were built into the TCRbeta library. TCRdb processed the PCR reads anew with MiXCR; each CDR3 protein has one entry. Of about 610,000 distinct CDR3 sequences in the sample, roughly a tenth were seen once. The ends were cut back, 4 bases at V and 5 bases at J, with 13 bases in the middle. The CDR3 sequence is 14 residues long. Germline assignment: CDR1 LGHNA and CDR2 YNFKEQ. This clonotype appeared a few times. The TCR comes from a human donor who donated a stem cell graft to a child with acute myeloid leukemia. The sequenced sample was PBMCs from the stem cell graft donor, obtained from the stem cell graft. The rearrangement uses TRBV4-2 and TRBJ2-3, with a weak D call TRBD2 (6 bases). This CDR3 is CASSPNVGGDTQYF. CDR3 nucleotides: TGTGCCAGCAGCCCAAATGTGGGGGGAGATACGCAGTATTTT.